This entry concerns a single T cell receptor (beta chain). Its target is not known. This record belongs to a study of T cells expressing NK-cell markers. Overall study context: The authors sequenced eight donors, of whom seven were HCMV-seropositive and one was seronegative.

Germline V gene sequence: CDR1 MNHEY, CDR2 SMNVEV (reference sequence). CDR3 length: 15 residues. Each CDR3 protein gets one entry in TCRdb, which reprocessed the 5' RACE reads and gives no DNA. The specimen's table records just under 150,000 distinct CDR3 sequences. General study findings and limits: The study found dominant NKG2C+ clonotypes at about 1.0-8% of CD8+ T cells in about 6 donors. There were a few donors in whom these clonotypes also led the CD3+CD56-NKG2C+ fraction.

The V call is TRBV27, the J call TRBJ2-1; TCRdb's D gene call, TRBD2, goes unchecked for lack of DNA. Sequencing used blood T cells: a sorted CD56 or NKG2C T cell subset, CD4+ or CD8+ T cells, or bulk PBMC T cells (not recorded which). This receptor was taken from a man between 18 and 35 years old in good health. This chain's CDR3 is CASSSTSGRAPEQFF.